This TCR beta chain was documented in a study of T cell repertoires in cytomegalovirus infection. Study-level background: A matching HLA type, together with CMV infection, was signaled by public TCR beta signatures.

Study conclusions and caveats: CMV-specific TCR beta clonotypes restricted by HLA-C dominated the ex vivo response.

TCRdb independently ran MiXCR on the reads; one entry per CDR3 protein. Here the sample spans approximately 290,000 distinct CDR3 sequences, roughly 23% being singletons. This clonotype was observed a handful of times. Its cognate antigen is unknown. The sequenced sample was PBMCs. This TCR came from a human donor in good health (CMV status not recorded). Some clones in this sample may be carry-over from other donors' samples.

CDR3 DNA: TGTGCCAGCAGCCTGGCGTCAGGGACTGAAGCTTTCTTT. Its translation: CASSLASGTEAFF. The chain joins TRBV7-6 to TRBJ1-1; maybe TRBD1 (5 bases). The CDR3 sequence is 13 residues long. Germline CDR1 SGHVS, CDR2 FNYEAQ. Trimming took off 5 bases at V and 5 bases at J, with 12 bases between the two ends.